This entry features one TCR beta chain sequence. Germline-derived CDR1 and CDR2 are MNHEY and SMNVEV (reference sequence). The CDR3 is 16 residues long. V was pared by 4 bases and J by 5 bases, with 14 bases of the junction left unmatched. This specimen comes from a study of CD8+ T cells in alopecia areata. RNA extraction was followed by reverse transcription into cDNA, which acted as the sequencing template. Generated by immunoSEQ multiplex PCR, the TCRdb table keeps only in-frame clones and is missing some. The data hold 150,000 or so clones, with about 51% observed a single time. The sequenced sample was CD8+ T cells sorted from blood, obtained at week 0. The chain uses TRBV27 and TRBJ2-7, with 7 bases aligning to TRBD1. This TCR was sampled from a human donor with alopecia areata. Here the CDR3 DNA reads TGTGCCAGCAGTTCACCTTCGACAGGGAGTAACGACGAGCAGTACTTC. Residues: CASSSPSTGSNDEQYF.